This T cell receptor beta chain came from a study of cytomegalovirus exposure and HLA in healthy donors. Study-wide results and caveats: Later on, an analysis showed TCR association rates differing by HLA locus, with DRB1 the most and HLA-C the fewest.

Of note for this clone: Its antigen is not known.

Germline CDR1 is SEHNR and CDR2 is FQNEAQ (reference sequence). The CDR3 spans 17 residues. The trim removed 4 bases at V and 2 bases at J, leaving 11 bases unmatched. The primer mix had 60 Vbeta and 13 Jbeta primers. TCRdb's copy holds only in-frame clones and misses some; the assay was immunoSEQ multiplex PCR. Of roughly 180,000 clones in the sample, 70% to 90% were seen once. Input material: PBMCs. The gene calls are TRBV7-9 and TRBJ2-5; TRBD2 aligns across 9 bases. This receptor was identified in a woman in her late teens or twenties in good health and CMV-seropositive. The DNA of the CDR3 is TGTGCCAGCAGCTCCGCCGCAGCGGGGGGTGGGCAAGAGACCCAGTACTTC. Residues: CASSSAAAGGGQETQYF. The entire variable domain, with the rest obtained from reference TRBV7-9 and TRBJ2-5, is as follows: DTGVSQNPRHKITKRGQNVTFRCDPISEHNRLYWYRQTLGQGPEFLTYFQNEAQLEKSRLLSDRFSAERPKGSFSTLEIQRTEQGDSAMYLCASSSAAAGGGQETQYFGPGTRLLVL.